Here is one T cell receptor (beta chain) with its context. This sample is drawn from a study of graft-versus-host responses after intestinal transplantation. Overall study: Recipients were all induced with anti-thymocyte globulin, then given tacrolimus and steroids for 3 to 4 years.

Germline lookup yields CDR1 LNHNV and CDR2 YYDKDF (reference sequence). The CDR3 has 15 residues. Trimming took off 0 bases at V and 6 bases at J, with 14 bases between the two ends. The data were produced by immunoSEQ multiplex PCR, yet TCRdb's version contains in-frame clones alone and is incomplete. The profile shows approximately 20,000 clones, about 43% of them singletons. General study points: Investigators detected GvH clones in recipient marrow, with some emerging earlier in ileum or blood. Circulating GvH clone levels at their peak were associated with HvG declines (early post-transplant). Where graft-donor T cell macrochimerism was present, patients had high graft-versus-host to host-versus-graft clonal ratios in allografts.

Plating combined about 200,000 CFSE-labeled responder cells with about 200,000 irradiated, violet-dye-labeled stimulator cells. The sequence derives from a human patient who received an intestinal transplant. This material consisted of alloreactive CD8+ T cells from a mixed lymphocyte reaction culture, taken before intestinal transplant. Indicated subset: CFSE-low proliferating T cells sorted from approximately 6-day pre-transplant mixed lymphocyte reaction (GvH or HvG direction). The chain has TRBV15 and TRBJ1-2; tentatively, D is TRBD1 (6 bases). CDR3 amino acids: CATSRDWGAVNGYTF. The CDR3 coding sequence is TGTGCCACCAGCAGAGATTGGGGGGCGGTGAATGGCTACACCTTC.